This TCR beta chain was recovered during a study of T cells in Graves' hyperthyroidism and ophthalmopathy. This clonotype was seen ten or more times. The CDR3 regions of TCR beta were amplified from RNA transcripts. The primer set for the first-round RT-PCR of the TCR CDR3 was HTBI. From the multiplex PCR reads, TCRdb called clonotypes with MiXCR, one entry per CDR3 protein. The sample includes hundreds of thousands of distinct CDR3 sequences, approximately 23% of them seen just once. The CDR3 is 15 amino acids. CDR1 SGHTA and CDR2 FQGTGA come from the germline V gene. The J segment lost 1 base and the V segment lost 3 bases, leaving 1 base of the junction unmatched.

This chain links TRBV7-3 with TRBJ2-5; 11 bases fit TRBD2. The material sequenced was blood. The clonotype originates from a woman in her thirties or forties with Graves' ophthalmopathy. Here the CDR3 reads CASSLTSGTQETQYF. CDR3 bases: TGTGCCAGCAGCTTGACTAGCGGGACCCAAGAGACCCAGTACTTC.